The 25 T cell receptor beta chains given below trace back to one sample, sequenced in a study of beta chain features in type 1 diabetes. All of the isolated RNA was reverse transcribed, so expressed TCRB transcripts were sequenced. Method: immunoSEQ multiplex PCR; TCRdb's copy keeps in-frame clones and lacks some. The sample has 860,000 or so clones, roughly a sixth seen once. Sequenced input: naive CD4+ T cells from blood. The receptors derive from a woman aged 18-35 years in good health.

V usage is TRBV28 and J usage is TRBJ2-1; a possible D gene is TRBD2 (5 bases). Trimming took 5 bases from V and 8 from J, leaving 19 bases between them. The germline V gene has CDR1 MDHEN and CDR2 SYDVKM. The CDR3 is 15 amino acids. CDR3 coding DNA: TGTGCCAGCAGTGAAGCGGCGGGCCGTCAGCATGAGCAGTTCTTC. Translation: CASSEAAGRQHEQFF.

This clone turned up a few times. The V call is TRBV5-6, the J call TRBJ1-2, with 8 bases that match TRBD1. Looked up from germline, CDR1 is SGHDT and CDR2 is YYEEEE. Germline trimming cut 4 bases from V and 4 bases from J; bases unmatched to any gene: 0. This CDR3 region has 12 residues. The CDR3 here is CASSTGGYGYTF. The DNA for the CDR3 is TGTGCCAGCAGCACAGGGGGCTATGGCTACACCTTC.

This clone was picked up a small number of times. The V and J genes are TRBV2 and TRBJ2-7; TRBD2 aligns across 8 bases. The germline V gene has CDR1 SNHLY and CDR2 FYNNEI. The CDR3 has 15 residues. V lost 2 bases to trimming and J lost 6 bases; unmatched junction nucleotides: 9. The CDR3 is CASSELSGSAGEQYF. The CDR3 nucleotides read TGTGCCAGCAGTGAATTGAGCGGGAGTGCGGGCGAGCAGTACTTC.

This clone was seen a handful of times. Other DNA sequences within the sample encode an identical CDR3. The gene calls are TRBV5-1 and TRBJ2-5, with 10 bases matching TRBD1. V lost 0 bases and J lost 4; bases outside the gene matches: 0. This CDR3 spans 14 amino acids. Germline V gene lookup returns CDR1 SGHRS and CDR2 YFSETQ. The CDR3, as DNA: TGCGCCAGCAGCTTGGGGACAGGGGGAGAGACCCAGTACTTC. It translates to CASSLGTGGETQYF.

This sequence joins TRBV7-9 and TRBJ2-2, with TRBD2 as a possible D gene (6 bases). Looked up from germline, CDR1 is SEHNR and CDR2 is FQNEAQ (reference sequence). V was cut by 5 bases and J by 3 bases, with 13 bases left in between. This CDR3 is 15 amino acids long. CDR3 nucleotide sequence: TGTGCCAGCAGCCTTCGGGAGCGGTACACCGGGGAGCTGTTTTTT. It yields the protein CASSLRERYTGELFF.

This clone appeared a few times. The genes are TRBV4-3 and TRBJ2-1; 8 bases line up with TRBD2. The trim removed 2 bases at V and 1 base at J, leaving 4 bases unmatched. Germline V gives CDR1 LGHNA, CDR2 YSLEER. The CDR3 runs 16 residues. The CDR3 region is CASSQSGTSSYNEQFF. The CDR3 nucleotides read TGCGCCAGCAGCCAATCCGGGACTAGTTCCTACAATGAGCAGTTCTTC.

This clone came up a few times. The J gene is TRBJ1-2, the V gene TRBV6-5; D remains unclear. V dropped 2 bases and J dropped 2 bases, with 6 bases sitting between them. Looked up from germline, CDR1 is MNHEY and CDR2 is SVGAGI. This CDR3 has 13 residues. The CDR3, as DNA: TGTGCCAGCAGTTACGCAGGAAACTATGGCTACACCTTC. It translates to CASSYAGNYGYTF.

This rearrangement joins TRBV7-2 to TRBJ2-1; 9 nucleotides agree with TRBD1. The germline gives CDR1 SGHTA, CDR2 FQGNSA. The J segment lost 3 bases and the V segment lost 5 bases, leaving 8 bases of the junction unmatched. The CDR3 loop spans 16 amino acids. CDR3 region: CASSTNRGRGYNEQFF. The CDR3 coding sequence is TGTGCCAGCAGCACCAACAGGGGGCGAGGCTACAATGAGCAGTTCTTC.

A few counts support this clone. The chain carries TRBV9 and TRBJ1-2; D is ambiguous. V was clipped by 0 bases and J by 0 bases, with 30 bases between them. CDR3 length: 22 amino acids. CDR1 SGDLS and CDR2 YYNGEE come from the germline V gene. The CDR3 sequence: CASSVEPYLGLREAAANYGYTF. CDR3 in DNA: TGTGCCAGCAGCGTAGAGCCCTATTTGGGATTGAGGGAGGCCGCCGCTAACTATGGCTACACCTTC.

There are a few counts of this clone. The chain is built from TRBV11-1 and TRBJ2-7, with 8 positions matching TRBD2. Germline V CDR1 and CDR2: SGHAT, FQDESV (reference sequence). The V gene end was trimmed by 3 bases and the J gene end by 3 bases; junction bases not matched to a gene: 4. The CDR3 length is 14 residues. As DNA, the CDR3 is TGTGCCAGCAGCTTTCGGCGGGGGGACTACGAGCAGTACTTC. Amino acids: CASSFRRGDYEQYF.

V is TRBV6-6 and J is TRBJ1-1; D is unresolved. The CDR3 sequence is 15 residues long. V lost 5 bases and J 4 bases, leaving 17 bases between the germline ends. In germline, CDR1 is MNHNY, CDR2 SVGAGI (reference sequence). The CDR3 protein is CASSLREGLTTEAFF. CDR3 nucleotides: TGTGCCAGCAGTCTCCGAGAAGGCCTGACCACTGAAGCTTTCTTT.

This clone showed up just a few times. The gene calls are TRBV28 and TRBJ1-5; D is undetermined. The V and J ends lost 3 bases and 7 bases respectively, with 10 bases between them. CDR1 and CDR2 (germline): MDHEN, SYDVKM. The CDR3 runs to 13 residues. CDR3 amino acids: CASSFLSAQPQHF. The CDR3 nucleotides read TGTGCCAGCAGTTTTTTGAGCGCACAGCCCCAGCATTTT.

This clone came up a few times. The chain is built from TRBV7-9 and TRBJ2-1, with 8 bases that match TRBD2. The CDR3 consists of 14 residues. Germline V gene lookup returns CDR1 SEHNR and CDR2 FQNEAQ (reference sequence). V lost 6 bases and J lost 5; bases outside the gene matches: 6. The CDR3 DNA sequence: TGTGCCAGCAGGGAGACTAGCGCAAACAATGAGCAGTTCTTC. Encoded protein: CASRETSANNEQFF.

The gene calls are TRBV18 and TRBJ2-5; the D gene is possibly TRBD1 (7 bases). CDR3 length equals 13 residues. V lost 8 bases and J 5 bases, leaving 15 bases between the germline ends. Per the germline V gene, CDR1 is KGHSH and CDR2 is LQKENI. In nucleotides, the CDR3 is TGTGCCAGCGTAGGAGGGGGCCAGGAGACCCAGTACTTC. This translates into CASVGGGQETQYF.

This clone was detected only a few times. Relative to the germline gene, one junction end is altered; a read error may explain this. The rearrangement links TRBV9 to TRBJ2-7, with D tentatively TRBD1 (6 bases). The CDR3 covers 12 residues. Germline CDR1 and CDR2: SGDLS and YYNGEE. In nucleotides, the CDR3 is TGTGCCAGCACCCTATACACCGGGACACTCATCTTC. This encodes CASTLYTGTLIF.

Points on this clone: This sample also contains other DNA sequences that code for the same CDR3. The chain carries TRBV7-9 and TRBJ2-5; D possibly corresponds to TRBD2 (6 bases). The germline gives CDR1 SEHNR, CDR2 FQNEAQ (reference sequence). Trimming pared 0 bases from V and 4 bases from J, leaving 6 bases between. The CDR3 has 13 amino acids. The CDR3 nucleotides read TGTGCCAGCAGCTTAGCGGGAGGAGAGACCCAGTACTTC. Translating gives CASSLAGGETQYF. Filled out from reference TRBV7-9 and TRBJ2-5, the complete variable domain reads DTGVSQNPRHKITKRGQNVTFRCDPISEHNRLYWYRQTLGQGPEFLTYFQNEAQLEKSRLLSDRFSAERPKGSFSTLEIQRTEQGDSAMYLCASSLAGGETQYFGPGTRLLVL.

For this clone: An end of the junction differs from the germline gene, which may be a read error. The chain recombines TRBV10-3 with TRBJ2-5; D may be TRBD1 (6 bases). The CDR3 sequence is 16 residues long. The germline CDR1 and CDR2 sequences are ENHRY and SYGVKD. The CDR3 DNA reads as TGTGCCAGCAGTTACTCCGGACAGAGGTTACAAGAGACCCAGTACTTC. Its translation: CASSYSGQRLQETQYF.

This clone occurred a few times. This sequence joins TRBV28 and TRBJ2-7, with D possibly TRBD1 on 7 matching bases. The germline V gene encodes CDR1 MDHEN and CDR2 SYDVKM. This CDR3 contains 17 residues. V was trimmed by 5 bases and J by 4 bases, leaving 24 bases between them. DNA of the CDR3: TGTGCCAGCAGTCTCCGTTGGCCCGAGACAGGGAGGTACGAGCAGTACTTC. This gives the protein CASSLRWPETGRYEQYF.

The gene calls are TRBV27 and TRBJ1-2; 9 bases are shared with TRBD1. This CDR3 has 16 amino acids. Germline lookup yields CDR1 MNHEY and CDR2 SMNVEV (reference sequence). V shed 5 bases and J 7 bases; nucleotides not matched to a gene: 14. CDR3 amino acids: CASSLSEGQGRIGYTF. The CDR3 coding sequence is TGTGCCAGCAGTCTTTCCGAGGGACAGGGAAGGATTGGCTACACCTTC.

V is TRBV19 and J is TRBJ2-3; D gene uncertain. The V end lost 0 bases, the J end lost 3 bases, and 7 bases lay between the germline ends. This CDR3 has 14 residues. Germline V CDR1 and CDR2: LNHDA, SQIVND (reference sequence). The CDR3 region has the DNA TGTGCCAGTAGTATAGATCCGGCTACAGATACGCAGTATTTT. This translates into CASSIDPATDTQYF.

This clone has more than one count but fewer than ten. V gene TRBV2 combines with J gene TRBJ2-3; D possibly corresponds to TRBD2 (7 bases). Germline lookup yields CDR1 SNHLY and CDR2 FYNNEI. Trimming took 7 bases from V and 1 from J, leaving 12 bases between them. CDR3 size: 14 residues. CDR3 in amino acids: CASTWEGGTDTQYF. In DNA form, the CDR3 reads TGTGCCAGCACCTGGGAGGGGGGCACAGATACGCAGTATTTT.

About this clone itself: This CDR3 is also generated by other DNA sequences in the sample. In nucleotides, the CDR3 is TGCGCCAGCAGCTTGGAAGCGGGTAATTACAATGAGCAGTTCTTC. Amino acids: CASSLEAGNYNEQFF. The chain carries TRBV5-1 and TRBJ2-1, with a weak D call TRBD2 (6 bases). The CDR3 contains 15 residues. Germline V gives CDR1 SGHRS, CDR2 YFSETQ. The V end lost 0 bases, the J end lost 4 bases, and 11 bases lay between the germline ends.

CDR3 sequence reads: CASMYFSEQFF. The CDR3 nucleotides are TGTGCCAGCATGTACTTCAGTGAGCAGTTCTTC. This rearrangement joins TRBV2 to TRBJ2-1; D gene ambiguous. Deletions cut 7 bases from V and 9 bases from J, with 10 bases between. From germline, CDR1 is SNHLY and CDR2 FYNNEI. CDR3 length equals 11 residues.

This rearrangement joins TRBV7-2 to TRBJ1-4; D is undetermined. The V end was cut by 5 bases, the J end by 5 bases, with 15 bases between. Germline V gene sequence: CDR1 SGHTA, CDR2 FQGNSA. The CDR3 consists of 15 residues. The DNA of the CDR3 is TGTGCCAGCAGCCCGAGAGTGGTGCTAAATGAAAAACTGTTTTTT. Translated, it gives CASSPRVVLNEKLFF.

To note about this clone: Other DNA sequences of this sample code for an identical CDR3. This chain connects TRBV7-2 to TRBJ2-7, with a tentative D call TRBD2 (5 bases). CDR1 and CDR2 from the germline V gene are SGHTA and FQGNSA. Trimming cost V 1 base and J 2 bases, with 12 bases left between them. This CDR3 spans 15 amino acids. CDR3 sequence reads: CASSLVAGPAYEQYF. The CDR3 DNA reads TGTGCCAGCAGCTTAGTGGCGGGTCCCGCCTACGAGCAGTACTTC.